This is a list of T cell receptor beta chains from one sample in a study of T-cell memory formation after mild COVID-19. A single record per CDR3 protein comes from TCRdb applying MiXCR to the 5' RACE reads. There are some 62,000 distinct CDR3 sequences in the sample; approximately 9% occur only once, and around 1.2% lies in the top ten. The specimen sequenced was PBMCs or a T cell subset sorted from them (not recorded which). All receptors come from a young man who had mild COVID-19 (a few samples of this study predate the infection). Cell type and time point are not known. CDR3s include the opening cysteine and the closing phenylalanine or tryptophan. The D gene is left open where the match is weak.

v_call,d_call,j_call,cdr3_aa
TRBV6-5,-,TRBJ1-1,CASSPPGHLTEAFF
TRBV9,-,TRBJ2-7,CASSVEPRSEEQYF
TRBV7-6,TRBD2,TRBJ2-5,CASSRAGDQETQYF
TRBV5-1,TRBD1,TRBJ1-2,CASSLGGLTGTANYGYTF
TRBV2,-,TRBJ2-3,CASSEPGTVTDTQYF
TRBV5-1,TRBD1,TRBJ1-2,CASSLDRGINGYTF
TRBV27,-,TRBJ1-1,CASSQKPQTEAFF
TRBV7-2,TRBD2,TRBJ2-5,CASSRGDQETQYF
TRBV20-1,-,TRBJ2-5,CSASPRGPQETQYF
TRBV19,-,TRBJ1-6,CASSLTENSPLHF
TRBV5-1,TRBD1,TRBJ1-6,CASRPRDSAYNSPLHF
TRBV24-1,TRBD1,TRBJ1-5,CATSPGGSNQPQHF
TRBV7-2,-,TRBJ1-5,CASSRDMMQPQHF
TRBV7-2,TRBD2,TRBJ2-3,CASSPTSGGSDTQYF
TRBV20-1,TRBD1,TRBJ2-7,CSAKSGTVFYEQYF
TRBV29-1,-,TRBJ1-1,CSGGGGTEAFF
TRBV19,-,TRBJ2-2,CASSVSEANTGELFF
TRBV11-2,TRBD1,TRBJ1-1,CASSQDRGFVMNTEAFF
TRBV29-1,-,TRBJ1-4,CSVGRGTNEKLFF
TRBV7-9,-,TRBJ2-5,CASSPNSGETQYF
TRBV19,-,TRBJ1-6,CASTPVLRGGNSPLHF
TRBV20-1,-,TRBJ2-1,CSAPRDTTYNEQFF
TRBV7-2,TRBD2,TRBJ2-2,CASSLEGLAGGRTGELFF
TRBV3-1,-,TRBJ2-3,CASSRVDTDTQYF
TRBV12-3/TRBV12-4,TRBD2,TRBJ2-1,CASRRTSGSLSSYNEQFF
TRBV7-2,TRBD1,TRBJ1-1,CASSPRTGASGAFF
TRBV28,TRBD1,TRBJ1-5,CASSFRQGAGNQPQHF
TRBV11-2,-,TRBJ2-5,CASSLDRTGLSAQYF
TRBV5-6,-,TRBJ2-1,CASSETGAGLDEQFF
TRBV6-5,TRBD1,TRBJ2-3,CASSRDRATDTQYF
TRBV5-1,TRBD2,TRBJ2-5,CASSRNSGGPQETQYF
TRBV10-3,TRBD2,TRBJ2-2,CAISEAGGGGELFF
TRBV29-1,TRBD1,TRBJ1-5,CSVRTGVDQPQHF
TRBV6-6,-,TRBJ2-3,CASSSWTGGVSTDTQYF
TRBV7-2,-,TRBJ1-1,CASSLITEAFF
TRBV7-2,-,TRBJ2-3,CASSFTPDTQYF
TRBV19,-,TRBJ2-2,CASSTRGETGELFF
TRBV7-6,-,TRBJ2-1,CASSLGSHGRYEQFF
TRBV19,-,TRBJ2-2,CASSMMGTGELFF
TRBV12-3/TRBV12-4,-,TRBJ2-7,CASSFPSGSALYEQYF
TRBV12-3/TRBV12-4,-,TRBJ1-2,CASSKDTGEGGYTF